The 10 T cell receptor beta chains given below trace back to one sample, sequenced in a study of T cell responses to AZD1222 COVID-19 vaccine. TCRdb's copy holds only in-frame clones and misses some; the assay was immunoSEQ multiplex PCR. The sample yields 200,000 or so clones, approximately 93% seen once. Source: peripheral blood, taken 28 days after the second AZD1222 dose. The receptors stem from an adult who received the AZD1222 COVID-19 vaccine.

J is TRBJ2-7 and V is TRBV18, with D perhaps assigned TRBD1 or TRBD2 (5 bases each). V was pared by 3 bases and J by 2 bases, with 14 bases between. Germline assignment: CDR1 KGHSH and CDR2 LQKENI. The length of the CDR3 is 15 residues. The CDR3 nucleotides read TGTGCCAGCTCACCGGCTCCGGGACGCACCTACGAGCAGTACTTC. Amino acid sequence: CASSPAPGRTYEQYF.

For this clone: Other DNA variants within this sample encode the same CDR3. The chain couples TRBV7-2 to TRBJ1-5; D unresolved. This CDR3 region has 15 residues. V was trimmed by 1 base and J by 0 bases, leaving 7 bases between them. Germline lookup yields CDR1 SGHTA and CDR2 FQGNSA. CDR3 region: CASSLGRDSNQPQHF. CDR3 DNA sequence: TGTGCCAGCAGCTTAGGGAGGGATAGCAATCAGCCCCAGCATTTT. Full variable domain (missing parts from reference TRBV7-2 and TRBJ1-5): GAGVSQSPSNKVTEKGKDVELRCDPISGHTALYWYRQSLGQGLEFLIYFQGNSAPDKSGLPSDRFSAERTGGSVSTLTIQRTQQEDSAVYLCASSLGRDSNQPQHFGDGTRLSIL.

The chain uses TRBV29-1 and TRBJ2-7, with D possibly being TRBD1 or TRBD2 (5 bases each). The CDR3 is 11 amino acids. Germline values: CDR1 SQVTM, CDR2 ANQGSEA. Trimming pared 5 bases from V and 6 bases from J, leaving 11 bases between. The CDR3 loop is CSVLRGGEQYF. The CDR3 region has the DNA TGCAGCGTTCTTCGGGGCGGCGAGCAGTACTTC.

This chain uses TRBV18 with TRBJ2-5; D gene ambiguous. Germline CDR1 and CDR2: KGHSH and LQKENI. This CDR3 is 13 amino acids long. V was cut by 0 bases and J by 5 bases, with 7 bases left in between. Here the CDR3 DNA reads TGTGCCAGCTCACCACCGGGTGAGGAGACCCAGTACTTC. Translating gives CASSPPGEETQYF.

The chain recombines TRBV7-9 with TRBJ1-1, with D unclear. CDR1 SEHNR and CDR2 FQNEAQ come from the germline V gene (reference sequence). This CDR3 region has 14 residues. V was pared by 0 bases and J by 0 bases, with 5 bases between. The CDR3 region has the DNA TGTGCCAGCAGCTTAGCGGCCCTGAACACTGAAGCTTTCTTT. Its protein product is CASSLAALNTEAFF.

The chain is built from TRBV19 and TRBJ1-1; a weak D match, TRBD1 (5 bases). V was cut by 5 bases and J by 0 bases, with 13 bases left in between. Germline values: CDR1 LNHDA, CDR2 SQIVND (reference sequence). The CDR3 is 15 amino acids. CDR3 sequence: CASSPRQTMNTEAFF. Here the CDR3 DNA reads TGTGCCAGTAGTCCCCGACAGACCATGAACACTGAAGCTTTCTTT.

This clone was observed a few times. CDR3 DNA sequence: TGTGCCAGCAGCTTAAGGGGCGGGAACACCGGGGAGCTGTTTTTT. Translated, it gives CASSLRGGNTGELFF. This chain links TRBV7-2 with TRBJ2-2; D might be TRBD1 (5 bases). The CDR3 is 15 amino acids. Trimming took 2 bases from V and 1 from J, leaving 8 bases between them. Germline V gene lookup returns CDR1 SGHTA and CDR2 FQGNSA.

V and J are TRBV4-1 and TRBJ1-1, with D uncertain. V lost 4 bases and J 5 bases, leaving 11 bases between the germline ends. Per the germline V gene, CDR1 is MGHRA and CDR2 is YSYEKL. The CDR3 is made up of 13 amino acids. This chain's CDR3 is CASSRMMGTEAFF. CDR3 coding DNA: TGCGCCAGCAGCCGGATGATGGGAACTGAAGCTTTCTTT.

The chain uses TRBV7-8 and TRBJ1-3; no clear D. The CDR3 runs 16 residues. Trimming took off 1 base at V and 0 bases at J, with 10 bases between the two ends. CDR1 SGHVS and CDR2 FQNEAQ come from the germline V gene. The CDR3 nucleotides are TGTGCCAGCAGCTTAGGACGGCCGAGCTCTGGAAACACCATATATTTT. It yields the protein CASSLGRPSSGNTIYF.

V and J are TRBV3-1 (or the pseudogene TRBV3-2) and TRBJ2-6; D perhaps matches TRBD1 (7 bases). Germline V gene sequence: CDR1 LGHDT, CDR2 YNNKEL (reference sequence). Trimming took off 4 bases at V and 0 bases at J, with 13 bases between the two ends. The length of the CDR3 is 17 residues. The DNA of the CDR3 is TGTGCCAGCAGCCCCACAGGGGACTTCTCTGGGGCCAACGTCCTGACTTTC. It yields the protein CASSPTGDFSGANVLTF.